The rows below give T cell receptor beta chains drawn from one sample of a study of PD-L1 blockade in urothelial cancer. Only in-frame clones appear in the TCRdb table, and some are missing; sequencing was by immunoSEQ multiplex PCR. Among under 30,000 clones listed, less than 90% were seen once. Here the sequenced sample was PBMCs, taken around atezolizumab (anti-PD-L1) treatment. Source of these receptors: an older man with urothelial cancer. Both conserved end residues are part of each CDR3. A D gene is named only where the DNA matches it firmly. The listing skips clone size in some rows; elsewhere it reads once, few, many or a size class.

TRBV6-5,.,TRBJ1-1,.,TGTGCCAGCAGTTACCGAGTCATGAACACTGAAGCTTTCTTT,CASSYRVMNTEAFF
TRBV5-1,TRBD1,TRBJ2-1,few,TGCGCCAGCAGCTTGGGGGGGGACAGGGGCTACAATGAGCAGTTCTTC,CASSLGGDRGYNEQFF
TRBV5-1,.,TRBJ2-2,.,TGCGCCAGCAGCTTGGACGGGGGAATGACCGGGGAGCTGTTTTTT,CASSLDGGMTGELFF
TRBV2,.,TRBJ2-7,.,TGTGCCAGCTACCCCGGACAGTCCTACGAGCAGTACTTC,CASYPGQSYEQYF
TRBV11-2,.,TRBJ1-1,.,TGTGCCAGCAGCCTTACGGGGGGGACTGAAGCTTTCTTT,CASSLTGGTEAFF
TRBV28,.,TRBJ1-2,.,TGTGCCAGCATCTCAGGGGACTATGGCTACACCTTC,CASISGDYGYTF
TRBV7-9,TRBD1,TRBJ1-1,.,TGTGCCAGCAGCGTCCCGGGACAGGGGGCCGAGACTGAAGCTTTCTTT,CASSVPGQGAETEAFF
TRBV9,.,TRBJ2-5,.,TGTGCCAGCAGCGTATACGGGTTTGGGGAGACCCAGTACTTC,CASSVYGFGETQYF
TRBV11-2,.,TRBJ2-2,.,TGTGCCAGCAGCCAGGGGTCGACTACCGGGGAGCTGTTTTTT,CASSQGSTTGELFF
TRBV6-1,TRBD1,TRBJ2-7,.,TGTGCCGGGAGCAGGGGGCCGGACGAGCAGTACTTC,CAGSRGPDEQYF
TRBV7-9,TRBD1,TRBJ2-7,.,TGTGCCAGCAGCTTCGGCGGGACAGGGACGGGCGAGCAGTACTTC,CASSFGGTGTGEQYF
TRBV4-1,TRBD2,TRBJ2-3,.,TGCGCCAGCAGCAATAGCGGGAGGGCCGGAGATACGCAGTATTTT,CASSNSGRAGDTQYF
TRBV27,TRBD1,TRBJ2-2,.,TGTGCCAGCAGACCAACCGGGACAGGGGGGTCCGGGGAGCTGTTTTTT,CASRPTGTGGSGELFF
TRBV14,.,TRBJ2-3,.,TGTGCCAGCAGCCAAGATCTGGGCAGTGCAGATACGCAGTATTTT,CASSQDLGSADTQYF
TRBV10-3,.,TRBJ2-1,.,TGTGCCAGACGGGAGCGTGAGTTGGATGAGCAGTTCTTC,CARRERELDEQFF
TRBV5-5,TRBD2,TRBJ2-1,.,TGTGCCAGCAGCTTTGAGACTAGCGGGGGAAATGAGCAGTTCTTC,CASSFETSGGNEQFF